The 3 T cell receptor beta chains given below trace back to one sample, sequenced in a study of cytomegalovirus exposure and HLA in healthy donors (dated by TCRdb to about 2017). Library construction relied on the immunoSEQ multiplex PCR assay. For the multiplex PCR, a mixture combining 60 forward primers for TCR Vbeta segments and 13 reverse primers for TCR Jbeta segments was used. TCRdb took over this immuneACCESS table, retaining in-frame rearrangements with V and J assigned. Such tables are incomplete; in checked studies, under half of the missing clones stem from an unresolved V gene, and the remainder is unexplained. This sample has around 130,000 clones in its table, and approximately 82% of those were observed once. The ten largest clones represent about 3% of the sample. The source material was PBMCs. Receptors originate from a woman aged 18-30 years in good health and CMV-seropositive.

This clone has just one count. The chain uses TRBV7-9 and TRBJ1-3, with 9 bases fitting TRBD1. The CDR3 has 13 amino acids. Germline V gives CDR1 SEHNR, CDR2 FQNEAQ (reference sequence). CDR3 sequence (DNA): TGTTCCATCCTCCGGGACAGGGAGGTCACCATATATTTT. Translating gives CSILRDREVTIYF.

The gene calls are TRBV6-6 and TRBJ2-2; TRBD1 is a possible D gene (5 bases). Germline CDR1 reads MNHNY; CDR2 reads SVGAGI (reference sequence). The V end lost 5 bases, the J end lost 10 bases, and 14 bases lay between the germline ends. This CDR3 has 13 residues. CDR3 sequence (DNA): TGTGCCAGCAGTAAACAGGACAACCAGGAGCTGTTTTTT. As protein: CASSKQDNQELFF.

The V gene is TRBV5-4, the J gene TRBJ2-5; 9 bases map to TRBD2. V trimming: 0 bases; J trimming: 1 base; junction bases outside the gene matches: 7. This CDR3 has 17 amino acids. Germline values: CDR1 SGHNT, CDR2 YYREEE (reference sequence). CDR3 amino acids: CASSLAQQAGGQETQYF. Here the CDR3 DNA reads TGTGCCAGCAGCTTGGCCCAGCAAGCGGGGGGCCAAGAGACCCAGTACTTC.